This entry features one T cell receptor beta chain sequence. These data are taken from a study of CD8+CD57+ T cells in acquired aplastic anemia. Genomic DNA, serving as template, underwent TCR beta VDJ and CDR3 profiling. Each CDR3 protein is one row after TCRdb ran MiXCR on the reads. The table shows just over 450,000 distinct CDR3 sequences, with around 33% occurring only once. For sequencing, patients were chosen who had shown expansion of CD8+CD57+ cells by flow cytometry. Patients uniformly had severe acquired aplastic anemia. The germline gives CDR1 LNHNV, CDR2 YYDKDF (reference sequence). There are 17 residues in the CDR3. V was clipped by 3 bases and J by 6 bases; unmatched bases: 8.

The TCR originated in a human donor with aplastic anemia. This sequence joins TRBV15 and TRBJ2-3; 14 positions match TRBD2. Material for sequencing was sorted CD4+, CD8+, or CD8+CD57+ T cells (not recorded which) from PBMCs. The CDR3 loop reads CATSSATSGGARDTQYF. The CDR3 DNA reads as TGTGCCACCAGCAGTGCGACTAGCGGGGGGGCCCGTGATACGCAGTATTTT.